This TCR beta chain emerged from a study of vaccination and CD4 T cells after COVID-19. In regard to this clonotype: The antigen is unknown.

Sequenced with the Oncomine TCR Beta short-read assay was DNA taken from cultured CD4+ T cells. Each CDR3 protein is one row after TCRdb ran MiXCR on the PCR reads. This sample carries over 20,000 distinct CDR3 sequences, roughly 39% of them seen once, and the ten largest clones take about 7%. Treatment given: approximately 9-day PBMC culture with coronavirus spike peptide pools or control peptides (ViraFEST assay). The CDR3 sequence is 15 residues long. V lost 5 bases, J lost 5 bases, and 8 bases stayed unmatched. Per the germline V gene, CDR1 is MDHEN and CDR2 is SYDVKM. The clonotype was recovered from a human donor who had recovered from COVID-19. Sequenced sample: CD4+ T cells from blood, cultured in vitro. The genes are TRBV28 and TRBJ2-7, with 11 bases lining up with TRBD2. The CDR3 region is CASSTPSGRFDEQYF. CDR3 DNA sequence: TGTGCCAGCAGTACCCCTAGCGGGAGGTTCGACGAGCAGTACTTC.